The clone carrying this T cell receptor beta chain was counted a few times. Its cognate antigen is unknown. The data belong to a study of T-cell memory formation after mild COVID-19. CDR1 and CDR2 (germline): SGHRS, YFSETQ. V was cut by 5 bases and J by 0 bases, with 5 bases left in between. This CDR3 region has 12 residues. MiXCR, applied by TCRdb to the 5' RACE reads, yields one record per CDR3 protein. The table shows 270,000 or so distinct CDR3 sequences, with roughly 17% occurring only once. Findings and caveats of the study: CM and EM subsets held most contracting CD4+ clones; EMRA held CD8+ ones. Some clones that responded turned up in pre-infection memory, which suggests that cross-reactive memory joined in.

The genes are TRBV5-1 and TRBJ2-5; D is unclear. This TCR was recovered from a man between 18 and 35 years old who had mild COVID-19 (a few samples of this study predate the infection). Cell type and time point are not known. Source material: PBMCs or a T cell subset sorted from them (not recorded which). As DNA, the CDR3 is TGCGCCAGCAGACGGAACCAAGAGACCCAGTACTTC. Protein product: CASRRNQETQYF.